The 8 T cell receptor beta chains below were found in one sample sequenced in a study of blood T cell repertoires in COVID-19. The assay was immunoSEQ multiplex PCR, and TCRdb's table has in-frame clones only and misses some. The sample includes more than 65,000 clones, roughly 78% seen only once; the top ten take over 7%. Source material: peripheral blood. These receptors all come from a human donor in a cohort sampled during active COVID-19.

This chain links TRBV10-2 with TRBJ1-1; 8 nucleotides line up with TRBD1. The germline gives CDR1 WSHSY, CDR2 SAAADI. With 6 bases clipped from V and 1 base from J, the junction kept 4 bases outside the gene matches. The CDR3 extends over 14 amino acids. The CDR3 coding sequence is TGCGCCAGCAGCTGGGGACAGGCGAACACTGAAGCTTTCTTT. Translated: CASSWGQANTEAFF.

V gene TRBV27 combines with J gene TRBJ1-5; no clear D gene. The CDR3 has 13 amino acids. Deletions cut 5 bases from V and 2 bases from J, with 7 bases between. Germline V gene data show CDR1 as MNHEY and CDR2 as SMNVEV (reference sequence). CDR3 coding DNA: TGTGCCAGCAGTCCTTCGGGCAATCAGCCCCAGCATTTT. This gives the protein CASSPSGNQPQHF.

This clone came up a few times. The chain carries TRBV30 and TRBJ1-5, with D unclear. CDR1 and CDR2 (germline): GTSNPN, SVGIG (reference sequence). Trimming removed 2 bases from V and 0 bases from J, with 8 bases in between. CDR3 length: 14 amino acids. In nucleotides, the CDR3 is TGTGCCTGGAGTAGGCCAGGTAGCAATCAGCCCCAGCATTTT. Translation: CAWSRPGSNQPQHF.

The rearrangement links TRBV5-6 to TRBJ2-7; possibly TRBD2 for D (7 bases). This CDR3 region has 15 residues. Trimming left V 1 base short and J 2 bases short, with 13 bases between. Germline CDR1 reads SGHDT; CDR2 reads YYEEEE. This chain's CDR3 is CASSLRGGLPYEQYF. Written as DNA, the CDR3 is TGTGCCAGCAGCTTGCGCGGGGGCCTTCCCTACGAGCAGTACTTC.

This chain connects TRBV5-6 to TRBJ2-7, with 9 bases lining up with TRBD2. V shed 3 bases, J shed 2 bases, and the junction held 6 bases outside the gene matches. The CDR3 loop spans 15 amino acids. Germline assignment: CDR1 SGHDT and CDR2 YYEEEE. CDR3 loop: CASSWAGGKTYEQYF. The CDR3 DNA follows: TGTGCCAGCAGCTGGGCGGGAGGGAAGACCTACGAGCAGTACTTC.

This clone was observed a handful of times. V is TRBV24-1 and J is TRBJ1-2; D ambiguous. The V end was cut by 2 bases, the J end by 6 bases, with 6 bases between. Germline CDR1 reads KGHDR; CDR2 reads SFDVKD. The CDR3 consists of 12 residues. The DNA of the CDR3 is TGTGCCACCAGTGATTACACAGATGGCTACACCTTC. Protein: CATSDYTDGYTF.

This sequence joins TRBV7-3 and TRBJ2-7, with 11 bases fitting TRBD2. The germline gives CDR1 SGHTA, CDR2 FQGTGA. This CDR3 region has 16 residues. The trim removed 2 bases at V and 5 bases at J, leaving 8 bases unmatched. CDR3 nucleotide sequence: TGTGCCAGCAGCTTAGTTAGCGGGGGGGCCCCTAACGAGCAGTACTTC. Its protein is CASSLVSGGAPNEQYF.

The gene calls are TRBV2 and TRBJ2-7; a weak D match, TRBD2 (6 bases). This CDR3 contains 14 residues. Germline assignment: CDR1 SNHLY and CDR2 FYNNEI. Trimming left V 8 bases short and J 0 bases short, with 14 bases between. Here the CDR3 reads CASGGGRSSYEQYF. CDR3 in DNA: TGTGCCAGCGGGGGAGGCAGGAGCTCCTACGAGCAGTACTTC.